Presented here are 18 T cell receptor beta chains from one specimen sequenced in a study of T cell changes during pregnancy in multiple sclerosis (dated by TCRdb to between 2017 and 2020). The protocol used for the library was the immunoSEQ multiplex PCR assay. This is the immuneACCESS table as TCRdb keeps it, with only in-frame sequences that have V and J called. A part of the clones is gone; compared with another copy, unresolved V genes explain less than half, and the rest is unexplained. Counted in this sample were 35,000 to 40,000 clones; 91% of them appeared once. 6.1% of the sample rests with the top ten. Here the sequenced sample was CD8+ T cells from peripheral blood mononuclear cells, taken in the second trimester of pregnancy. These receptors came from a female donor with multiple sclerosis, enrolled in a pregnancy study.

Regarding this clone: One end of the junction is discordant with germline, which a read error may explain. The V gene is TRBV5-4, the J gene TRBJ2-2; perhaps TRBD2 as D (5 bases). The CDR3 runs to 15 residues. The germline gives CDR1 SGHNT, CDR2 YYREEE (reference sequence). CDR3 nucleotides: TGCGCCAGCAGCCTCTATCGGGATAGCACCGGGGAGCTGTTTTTT. It codes for CASSLYRDSTGELFF.

The V and J genes are TRBV20-1 and TRBJ2-7, with 9 bases that match TRBD1. CDR1 and CDR2 (germline): DFQATT, SNEGSKA (reference sequence). The CDR3 runs 11 residues. The CDR3 sequence is CRGTGHYEQYF. CDR3 bases: TGCAGAGGGACAGGGCACTACGAGCAGTACTTC.

The V call is TRBV5-5, the J call TRBJ1-1, with 9 nucleotides matching TRBD1. CDR1 and CDR2 (germline): SGHKS, YYEKEE (reference sequence). The CDR3 has 15 amino acids. Germline trimming cut 0 bases from V and 3 bases from J; bases unmatched to any gene: 3. CDR3 nucleotide sequence: TGTGCCAGCAGCTTGGGGACAGGGGATGACACTGAAGCTTTCTTT. Protein: CASSLGTGDDTEAFF.

The CDR3: CASSPLQGENTEAFF. CDR3 DNA sequence: TGTGCCAGCAGCCCTCTACAGGGGGAGAACACTGAAGCTTTCTTT. The chain employs TRBV4-2 and TRBJ1-1; 8 nucleotides agree with TRBD1. V was pared by 4 bases and J by 1 base, with 5 bases of the junction left unmatched. This CDR3 is 15 amino acids long. Germline CDR1 and CDR2: LGHNA and YNFKEQ.

The chain is built from TRBV4-1 and TRBJ2-7, with a weak D call TRBD1 (6 bases). The CDR3 covers 15 residues. Trimming removed 0 bases from V and 5 bases from J, with 14 bases in between. The V gene's germline CDR1 is MGHRA and CDR2 YSYEKL. CDR3 DNA: TGCGCCAGCAGCCAAGATAGGACACAGGGCAACGAGCAGTACTTC. This translates into CASSQDRTQGNEQYF.

The gene calls are TRBV5-1 and TRBJ2-1, with D perhaps matching TRBD2 (7 bases). This CDR3 region has 11 residues. Trimming shortened V by 9 bases and J by 6 bases, and 10 bases separated the two germline ends. Germline lookup yields CDR1 SGHRS and CDR2 YFSETQ. CDR3 sequence: CATRGGNEQFF. In nucleotides, the CDR3 is TGCGCCACTAGGGGGGGCAATGAGCAGTTCTTC.

This chain uses TRBV21-1 with TRBJ1-1; the listed D gene, TRBD1, was not tested against the DNA. TRBV21-1 is an annotated pseudogene. CDR3 length: 11 amino acids. The CDR3 loop is CATRGGTEAFF. The CDR3 DNA follows: TGTGCGACCAGGGGTGGCACTGAAGCTTTCTTT.

The genes are TRBV7-9 and TRBJ1-1; possible D gene TRBD1, 5 bases. V was clipped by 4 bases and J by 0 bases, with 12 bases between them. Germline V lookup: CDR1 SEHNR, CDR2 FQNEAQ (reference sequence). The CDR3 runs 15 residues. The DNA of the CDR3 is TGTGCCAGCAGCTCTAGGCAGGGAATGAACACTGAAGCTTTCTTT. Its protein is CASSSRQGMNTEAFF.

The chain links TRBV5-5 to TRBJ1-6; 7 bases fit TRBD1. Per the germline V gene, CDR1 is SGHKS and CDR2 is YYEKEE (reference sequence). V lost 0 bases, J lost 8 bases, and 11 bases stayed unmatched. The CDR3 spans 17 residues. The CDR3 reads CASSLGVGGTAYSPLHF. CDR3 bases: TGTGCCAGCAGCTTGGGTGTTGGTGGGACAGCCTATTCACCCCTCCACTTT. The full variable domain, rest sourced from reference TRBV5-5 and TRBJ1-6, is DAGVTQSPTHLIKTRGQQVTLRCSPISGHKSVSWYQQVLGQGPQFIFQYYEKEERGRGNFPDRFSARQFPNYSSELNVNALLLGDSALYLCASSLGVGGTAYSPLHFGNGTRLTVT.

V gene TRBV6-6 combines with J gene TRBJ2-5, with 10 bases identical to TRBD1. Germline V lookup: CDR1 MNHNY, CDR2 SVGAGI (reference sequence). V lost 5 bases to trimming and J lost 5 bases; unmatched junction nucleotides: 8. The CDR3 runs to 15 residues. The CDR3 nucleotides are TGTGCCAGCAGTGCCGACAGGGGGCTTAGGGAGACCCAGTACTTC. It encodes CASSADRGLRETQYF.

This chain joins TRBV4-3 and TRBJ1-2; tentatively, D is TRBD1 (6 bases). The V end was cut by 0 bases, the J end by 4 bases, with 12 bases between. The CDR3 contains 15 residues. Germline CDR1 LGHNA, CDR2 YSLEER. CDR3 in DNA: TGCGCCAGCAGCCAAGAGGGGGGAGGGGGCTATGGCTACACCTTC. This encodes CASSQEGGGGYGYTF.

This chain joins TRBV5-1 and TRBJ2-1; the match to TRBD1 covers 10 bases. CDR3 size: 16 residues. V dropped 2 bases and J dropped 4; count of bases not matched to a gene: 6. Germline CDR1 is SGHRS and CDR2 is YFSETQ. The CDR3 spells CASSFLPGQGYNEQFF. CDR3 coding DNA: TGCGCCAGCAGCTTCCTACCGGGACAGGGGTACAATGAGCAGTTCTTC.

This chain uses TRBV2 with TRBJ2-7; possibly TRBD2 for D (6 bases). CDR3 length: 13 amino acids. The ends were cut back, 6 bases at V and 4 bases at J, with 13 bases in the middle. CDR1 and CDR2 (germline): SNHLY, FYNNEI. The CDR3 sequence: CASRLGGPYEQYF. The CDR3 bases are TGTGCCAGCAGGCTCGGAGGGCCGTACGAGCAGTACTTC.

The chain recombines TRBV14 with TRBJ2-3; 7 positions match TRBD2. The germline V gene encodes CDR1 SGHDN and CDR2 FVKESK. The V gene end was trimmed by 0 bases and the J gene end by 1 base; junction bases not matched to a gene: 10. This CDR3 has 18 amino acids. The CDR3 DNA follows: TGTGCCAGCAGCCAAGATCTACAGCGGGGAATCCGCACAGATACGCAGTATTTT. Encoded protein: CASSQDLQRGIRTDTQYF.

The chain uses TRBV7-8 and TRBJ2-3; 11 positions match TRBD2. In germline, CDR1 is SGHVS, CDR2 FQNEAQ. The CDR3 has 15 amino acids. V dropped 6 bases and J dropped 0; count of bases not matched to a gene: 2. The CDR3 bases are TGTGCCAGCAGGTGGACTAGCGGGAGCACAGATACGCAGTATTTT. Amino acid sequence: CASRWTSGSTDTQYF.

Only one count was recorded for this clone. This sequence joins TRBV12-5 and TRBJ1-1; 8 nucleotides line up with TRBD1. Germline V gene data show CDR1 as LGHNT and CDR2 as FRNRAP. CDR3 length equals 14 residues. J gave up 3 bases and V 4 bases, and 4 bases lay outside the gene matches. CDR3 amino acids: CASGSDRVHTEAFF. The DNA of the CDR3 is TGTGCTAGTGGTTCGGACAGGGTTCACACTGAAGCTTTCTTT.

The chain couples TRBV7-3 to TRBJ2-1; D is possibly TRBD2 (5 bases). CDR1 and CDR2 (germline): SGHTA, FQGTGA. V lost 3 bases to trimming and J lost 0 bases, with 9 bases between them. The CDR3 runs 15 residues. CDR3 nucleotide sequence: TGTGCCAGCAGCTTCGGAGCGGACTCCTACAATGAGCAGTTCTTC. Translation gives CASSFGADSYNEQFF.

As regards this clone: The junction departs from the called germline gene at one end, perhaps through a read error. V and J are TRBV19 and TRBJ2-7; 7 nucleotides agree with TRBD1. This CDR3 has 15 amino acids. Germline lookup yields CDR1 LNHDA and CDR2 SQIVND (reference sequence). DNA for the CDR3: TGTGCCAGTAGTGTAGACAGGGATAGTTCCTACGAGCAGTACTTC. Protein product: CASSVDRDSSYEQYF.